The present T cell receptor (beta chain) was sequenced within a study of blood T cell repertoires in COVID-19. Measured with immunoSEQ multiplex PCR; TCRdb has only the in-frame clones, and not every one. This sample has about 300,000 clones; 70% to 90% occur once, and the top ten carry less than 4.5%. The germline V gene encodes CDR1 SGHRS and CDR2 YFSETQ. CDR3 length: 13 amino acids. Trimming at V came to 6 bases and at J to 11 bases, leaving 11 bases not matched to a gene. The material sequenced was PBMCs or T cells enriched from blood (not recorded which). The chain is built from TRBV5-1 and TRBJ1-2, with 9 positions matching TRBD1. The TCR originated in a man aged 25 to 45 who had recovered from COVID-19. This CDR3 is CASNEGQGHSYTF. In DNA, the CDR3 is TGCGCCAGCAACGAGGGACAGGGCCATTCTTACACCTTC.